One sample yielded the 9 T cell receptor beta chains listed below, sequenced in a study of blood T cell repertoires in COVID-19. The table came from immunoSEQ multiplex PCR; TCRdb's copy has only in-frame clones and leaves some out. Seen here are roughly 330,000 clones, approximately 87% observed once, and the top ten hold roughly 5.3%. The source material was PBMCs or T cells enriched from blood (not recorded which). All receptors derive from a woman in her 30s who had recovered from COVID-19.

The V gene is TRBV7-2, the J gene TRBJ1-5; D gene ambiguous. V dropped 5 bases and J dropped 11 bases, with 10 bases sitting between them. CDR3 length: 11 amino acids. CDR1 SGHTA and CDR2 FQGNSA come from the germline V gene. CDR3: CASSESGTQHF. The CDR3 DNA sequence: TGTGCCAGCAGCGAATCCGGGACCCAGCATTTT.

This chain joins TRBV4-1 and TRBJ2-5; weak D call: TRBD2 (7 bases). The germline CDR1 and CDR2 sequences are MGHRA and YSYEKL. Trimming removed 0 bases at V and 4 bases at J, with 15 bases between. The CDR3 has 16 residues. The CDR3 sequence is CASSQEGGGRGETQYF. Written as DNA, the CDR3 is TGCGCCAGCAGCCAAGAAGGCGGGGGCCGGGGAGAGACCCAGTACTTC.

The V call is TRBV7-6, the J call TRBJ1-5, with 7 nucleotides matching TRBD1. Per the germline V gene, CDR1 is SGHVS and CDR2 is FNYEAQ. V trimming: 0 bases; J trimming: 7 bases; junction bases outside the gene matches: 9. The CDR3 runs 16 residues. CDR3 nucleotides: TGTGCCAGCAGCTTAGCTGGGAACAGGGGAAGCCAGCCCCAGCATTTT. The encoded protein is CASSLAGNRGSQPQHF.

The rearrangement joins TRBV7-2 to TRBJ1-5; 9 bases match TRBD1. CDR1 and CDR2 from the germline V gene are SGHTA and FQGNSA. V gave up 5 bases and J gave up 7 bases; unmatched junction bases: 9. The CDR3 is 15 residues long. For the CDR3, the DNA is TGTGCCAGCAGCCCGATGGGACAGGGAGGACAGCCCCAGCATTTT. Protein: CASSPMGQGGQPQHF.

The V call is TRBV5-1, the J call TRBJ2-7; TRBD1 is a possible D gene (6 bases). Per germline, CDR1 SGHRS and CDR2 YFSETQ. There are 15 residues in the CDR3. The V gene lost 3 bases and the J gene lost 2 bases, with 15 bases spanning the gap. The CDR3 protein is CASSYSPGQPYEQYF. The CDR3 DNA sequence: TGCGCCAGCAGCTATTCCCCCGGACAGCCCTACGAGCAGTACTTC.

The chain is built from TRBV4-2 and TRBJ2-7; a possible D gene is TRBD2 (6 bases). There are 15 residues in the CDR3. Trimming cost V 0 bases and J 2 bases, with 11 bases left between them. The germline V gene has CDR1 LGHNA and CDR2 YNFKEQ. The CDR3 sequence: CASSQEWGDPYEQYF. DNA for the CDR3: TGTGCCAGCAGCCAAGAATGGGGGGACCCCTACGAGCAGTACTTC.

This chain joins TRBV6-6 and TRBJ2-1; D is possibly TRBD2 (5 bases). This CDR3 comprises 16 residues. Germline V lookup: CDR1 MNHNY, CDR2 SVGAGI (reference sequence). Between the trimmed V and J ends, which lost 6 bases and 6 bases, there was a span of 21 bases. The CDR3 DNA sequence: TGTGCCAGCAGCCCCGGTTACGAGGGAATCCTCAATGAGCAGTTCTTC. Encoded protein: CASSPGYEGILNEQFF.

The CDR3, as DNA: TGCGCCAGCAGCTTGGACAGCCTACAAGAGACCCAGTACTTC. Translated: CASSLDSLQETQYF. This sequence joins TRBV5-1 and TRBJ2-5, with D unclear. The CDR3 extends over 14 amino acids. The V and J ends lost 0 bases and 2 bases respectively, with 8 bases between them. Germline V gene sequence: CDR1 SGHRS, CDR2 YFSETQ.

The chain couples TRBV30 to TRBJ1-6; D is possibly TRBD1 (5 bases). This CDR3 spans 13 amino acids. V lost 4 bases to trimming and J lost 7 bases, with 11 bases between them. Per germline, CDR1 GTSNPN and CDR2 SVGIG (reference sequence). The chain's CDR3 is CAWTGTRNSPLHF. CDR3 bases: TGTGCCTGGACCGGGACTCGAAATTCACCCCTCCACTTT.